This T cell receptor beta chain comes out of a study of blood T cell repertoires in COVID-19. Here immunoSEQ multiplex PCR was the method, and the copy in TCRdb shows in-frame clones only, minus some. The repertoire consists of around 310,000 clones, with around 90% occurring once and the leading ten covering roughly 1%. The specimen sequenced was peripheral blood. This clonotype was obtained from a woman aged 40 to 50 with COVID-19, enrolled during active disease.

This CDR3 is CASSIDWGDGYTF. In DNA form, the CDR3 reads TGTGCCAGTAGTATTGATTGGGGAGATGGCTACACCTTC. This chain links TRBV19 with TRBJ1-2; D gene ambiguous. The CDR3 runs 13 residues. Trimming took off 3 bases at V and 6 bases at J, with 11 bases between the two ends. Germline CDR1 is LNHDA and CDR2 is SQIVND (reference sequence).